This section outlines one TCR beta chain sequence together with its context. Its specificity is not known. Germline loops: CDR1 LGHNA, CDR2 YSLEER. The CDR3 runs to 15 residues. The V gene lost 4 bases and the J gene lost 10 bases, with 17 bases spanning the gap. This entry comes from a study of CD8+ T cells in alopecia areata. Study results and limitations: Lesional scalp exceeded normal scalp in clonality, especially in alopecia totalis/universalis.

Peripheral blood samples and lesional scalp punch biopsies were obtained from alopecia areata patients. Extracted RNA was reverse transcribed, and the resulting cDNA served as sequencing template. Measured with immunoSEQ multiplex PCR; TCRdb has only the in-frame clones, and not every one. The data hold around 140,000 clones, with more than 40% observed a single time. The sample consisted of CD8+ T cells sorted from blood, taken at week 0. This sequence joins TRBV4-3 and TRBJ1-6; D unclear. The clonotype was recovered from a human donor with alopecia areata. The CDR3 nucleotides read TGCGCCAGCAGCCGCCTCGGGCCCGGTGACTCACCCCTCCACTTT. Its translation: CASSRLGPGDSPLHF.